This TCR beta chain was identified in a study of technical replicates of blood from a handful of donors. Germline V lookup: CDR1 SEHNR, CDR2 FQNEAQ (reference sequence). The ends lost 4 bases at V and 2 bases at J; junction bases unmatched: 5. This CDR3 has 15 residues. This clone was detected only once. The method was immunoSEQ multiplex PCR; TCRdb's version includes in-frame clones alone and lacks a portion of them. The sample consists of approximately 97,000 clones, approximately 95% of them appearing once. The source material was T cells isolated from PBMCs. The chain is built from TRBV7-9 and TRBJ2-4, with 7 bases fitting TRBD1. This clonotype was sampled from a human donor in good health. Written as DNA, the CDR3 is TGTGCCAGCAGCTGGACAGGCTCAACCAAAAACATTCAGTACTTC. Translated, it gives CASSWTGSTKNIQYF.